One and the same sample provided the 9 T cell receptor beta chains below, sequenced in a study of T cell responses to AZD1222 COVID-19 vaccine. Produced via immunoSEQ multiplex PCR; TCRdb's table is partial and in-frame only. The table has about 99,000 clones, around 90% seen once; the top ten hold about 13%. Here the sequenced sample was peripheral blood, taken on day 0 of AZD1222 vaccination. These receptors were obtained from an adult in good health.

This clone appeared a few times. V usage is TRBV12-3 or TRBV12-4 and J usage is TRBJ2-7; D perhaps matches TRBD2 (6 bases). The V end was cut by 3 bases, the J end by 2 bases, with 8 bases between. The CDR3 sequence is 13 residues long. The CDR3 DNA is TGTGCCAGCAGTTTTGGACTACCCTACGAGCAGTACTTC. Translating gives CASSFGLPYEQYF.

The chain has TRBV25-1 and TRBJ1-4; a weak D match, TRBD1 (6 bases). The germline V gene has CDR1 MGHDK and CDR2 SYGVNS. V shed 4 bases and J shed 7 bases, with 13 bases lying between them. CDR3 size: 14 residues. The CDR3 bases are TGTGCCAGCAGTGGGACAGAAGGTCGTGAAAAACTGTTTTTT. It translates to CASSGTEGREKLFF.

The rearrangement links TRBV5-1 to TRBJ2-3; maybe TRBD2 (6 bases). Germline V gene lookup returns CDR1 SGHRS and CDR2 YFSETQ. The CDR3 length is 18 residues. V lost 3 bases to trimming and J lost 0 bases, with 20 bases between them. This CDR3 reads CASSSGEWRGRSTDTQYF. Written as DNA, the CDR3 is TGCGCCAGCAGCTCCGGGGAGTGGCGGGGACGTAGCACAGATACGCAGTATTTT.

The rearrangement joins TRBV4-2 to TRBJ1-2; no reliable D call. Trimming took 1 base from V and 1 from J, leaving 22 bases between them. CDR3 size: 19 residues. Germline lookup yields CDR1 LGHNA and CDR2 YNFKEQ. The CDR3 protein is CASSQGDGAVSPVNYGYTF. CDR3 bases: TGTGCCAGCAGCCAAGGCGACGGCGCAGTCTCGCCCGTTAACTATGGCTACACCTTC.

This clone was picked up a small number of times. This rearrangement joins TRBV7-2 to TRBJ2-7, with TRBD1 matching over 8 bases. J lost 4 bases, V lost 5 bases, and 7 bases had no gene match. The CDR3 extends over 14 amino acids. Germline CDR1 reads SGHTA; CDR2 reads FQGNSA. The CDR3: CASSPQGGIYEQYF. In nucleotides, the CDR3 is TGTGCCAGCAGCCCACAGGGGGGCATATACGAGCAGTACTTC.

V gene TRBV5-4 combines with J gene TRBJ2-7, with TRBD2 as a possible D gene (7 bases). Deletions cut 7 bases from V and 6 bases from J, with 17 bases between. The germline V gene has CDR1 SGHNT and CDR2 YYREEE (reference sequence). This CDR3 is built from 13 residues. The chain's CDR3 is CASRARGAGEQYF. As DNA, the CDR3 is TGTGCCAGCCGAGCACGGGGGGCTGGCGAGCAGTACTTC.

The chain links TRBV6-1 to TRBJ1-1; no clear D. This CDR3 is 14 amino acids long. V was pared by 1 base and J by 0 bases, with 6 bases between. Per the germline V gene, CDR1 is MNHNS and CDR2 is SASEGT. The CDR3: CASSEGALNTEAFF. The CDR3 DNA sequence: TGTGCCAGCAGTGAAGGGGCCTTGAACACTGAAGCTTTCTTT.

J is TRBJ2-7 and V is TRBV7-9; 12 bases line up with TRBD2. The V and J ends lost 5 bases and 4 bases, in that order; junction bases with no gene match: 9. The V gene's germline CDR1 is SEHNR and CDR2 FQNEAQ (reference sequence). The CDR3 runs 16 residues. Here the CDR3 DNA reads TGTGCCAGCAGCCCTAGACTAGCGGGAGTTGATTACGAGCAGTACTTC. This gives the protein CASSPRLAGVDYEQYF.

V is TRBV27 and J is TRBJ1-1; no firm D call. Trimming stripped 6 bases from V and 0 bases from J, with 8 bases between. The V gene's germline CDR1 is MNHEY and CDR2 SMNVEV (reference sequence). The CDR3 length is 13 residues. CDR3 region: CASRWTLNTEAFF. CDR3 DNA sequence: TGTGCCAGCAGATGGACGTTGAACACTGAAGCTTTCTTT.